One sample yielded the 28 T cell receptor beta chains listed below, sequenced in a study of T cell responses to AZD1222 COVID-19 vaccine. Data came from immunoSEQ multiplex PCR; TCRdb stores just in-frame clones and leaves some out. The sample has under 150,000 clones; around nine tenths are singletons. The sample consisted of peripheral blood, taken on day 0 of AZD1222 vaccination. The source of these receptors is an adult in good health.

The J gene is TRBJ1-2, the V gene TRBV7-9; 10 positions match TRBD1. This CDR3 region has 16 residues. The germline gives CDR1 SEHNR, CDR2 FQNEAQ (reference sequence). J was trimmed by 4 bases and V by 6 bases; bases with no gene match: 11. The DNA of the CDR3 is TGTGCCAGCAGTTACACCGGGACAGGGGACCTCTATGGCTACACCTTC. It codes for CASSYTGTGDLYGYTF.

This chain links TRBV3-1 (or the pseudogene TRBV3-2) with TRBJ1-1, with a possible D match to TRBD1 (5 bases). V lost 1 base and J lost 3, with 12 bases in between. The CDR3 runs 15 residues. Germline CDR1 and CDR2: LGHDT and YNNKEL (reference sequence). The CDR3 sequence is CASSQVPGRDTEAFF. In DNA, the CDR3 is TGTGCCAGCAGCCAAGTTCCAGGCAGGGACACTGAAGCTTTCTTT.

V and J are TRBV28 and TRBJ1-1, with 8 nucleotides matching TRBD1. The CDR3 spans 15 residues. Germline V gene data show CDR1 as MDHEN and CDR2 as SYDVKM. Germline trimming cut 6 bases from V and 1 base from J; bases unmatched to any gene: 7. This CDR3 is CASSTAGTGNTEAFF. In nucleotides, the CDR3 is TGTGCCAGCAGCACGGCCGGGACAGGGAACACTGAAGCTTTCTTT.

The chain's CDR3 is CATVQDRARINEQFF. DNA of the CDR3: TGTGCCACCGTACAGGACAGGGCAAGAATCAATGAGCAGTTCTTC. The rearrangement joins TRBV15 to TRBJ2-1; TRBD1 matches 8 bases. The CDR3 consists of 15 residues. CDR1 LNHNV and CDR2 YYDKDF come from the germline V gene (reference sequence). V dropped 8 bases and J dropped 6; count of bases not matched to a gene: 12.

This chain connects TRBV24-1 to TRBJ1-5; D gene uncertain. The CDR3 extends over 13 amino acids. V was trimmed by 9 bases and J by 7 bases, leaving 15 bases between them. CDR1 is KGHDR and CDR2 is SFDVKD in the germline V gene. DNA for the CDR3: TGTGCCACCTCGGTCCTACTTGGGCAGCCCCAGCATTTT. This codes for CATSVLLGQPQHF.

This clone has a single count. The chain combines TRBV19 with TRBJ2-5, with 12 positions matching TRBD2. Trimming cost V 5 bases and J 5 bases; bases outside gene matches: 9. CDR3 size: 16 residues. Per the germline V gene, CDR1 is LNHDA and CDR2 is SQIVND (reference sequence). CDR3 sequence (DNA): TGTGCCAGTAGTTCAGGACTAGCGGGGTTTGGGGAGACCCAGTACTTC. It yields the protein CASSSGLAGFGETQYF. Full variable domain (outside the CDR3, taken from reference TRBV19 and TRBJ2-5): DGGITQSPKYLFRKEGQNVTLSCEQNLNHDAMYWYRQDPGQGLRLIYYSQIVNDFQKGDIAEGYSVSREKKESFPLTVTSAQKNPTAFYLCASSSGLAGFGETQYFGPGTRLLVL.

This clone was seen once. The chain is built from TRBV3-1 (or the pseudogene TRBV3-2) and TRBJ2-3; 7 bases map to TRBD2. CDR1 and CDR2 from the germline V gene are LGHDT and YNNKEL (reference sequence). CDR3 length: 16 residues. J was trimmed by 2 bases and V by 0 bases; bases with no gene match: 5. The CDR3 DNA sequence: TGTGCCAGCAGCCAAGAAATCCAGCGGGACACAGATACGCAGTATTTT. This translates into CASSQEIQRDTDTQYF.

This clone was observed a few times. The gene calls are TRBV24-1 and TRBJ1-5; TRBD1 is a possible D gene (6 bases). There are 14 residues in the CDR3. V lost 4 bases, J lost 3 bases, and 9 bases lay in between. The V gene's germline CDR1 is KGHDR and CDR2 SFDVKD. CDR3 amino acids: CATSETGYNQPQHF. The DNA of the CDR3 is TGTGCCACCAGTGAAACAGGGTACAATCAGCCCCAGCATTTT.

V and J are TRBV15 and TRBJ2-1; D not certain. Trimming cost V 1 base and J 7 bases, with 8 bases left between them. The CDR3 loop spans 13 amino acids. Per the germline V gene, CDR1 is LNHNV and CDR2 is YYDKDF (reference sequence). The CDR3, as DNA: TGTGCCACCAGCAGAGTACTGGGGAATGAGCAGTTCTTC. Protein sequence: CATSRVLGNEQFF.

The CDR3 spells CASSLLETQYF. DNA of the CDR3: TGTGCCAGCAGCTTGTTAGAGACCCAGTACTTC. V usage is TRBV5-6 and J usage is TRBJ2-5; no reliable D call. The CDR3 is 11 amino acids. Between the trimmed V and J ends, which lost 1 base and 4 bases, there was a span of 2 bases. Germline lookup yields CDR1 SGHDT and CDR2 YYEEEE.

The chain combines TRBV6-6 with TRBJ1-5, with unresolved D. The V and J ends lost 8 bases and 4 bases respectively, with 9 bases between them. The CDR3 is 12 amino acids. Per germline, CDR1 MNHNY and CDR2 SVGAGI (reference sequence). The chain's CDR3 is CASVVGNQPQHF. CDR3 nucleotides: TGTGCCAGCGTAGTAGGTAATCAGCCCCAGCATTTT.

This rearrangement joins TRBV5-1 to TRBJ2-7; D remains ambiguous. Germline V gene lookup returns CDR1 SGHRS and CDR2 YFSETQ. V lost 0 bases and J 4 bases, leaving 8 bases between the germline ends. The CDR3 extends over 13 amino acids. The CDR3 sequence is CASSLGGKYEQYF. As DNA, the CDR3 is TGCGCCAGCAGCTTGGGAGGAAAGTACGAGCAGTACTTC. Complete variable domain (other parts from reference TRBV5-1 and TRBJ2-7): KAGVTQTPRYLIKTRGQQVTLSCSPISGHRSVSWYQQTPGQGLQFLFEYFSETQRNKGNFPGRFSGRQFSNSRSEMNVSTLELGDSALYLCASSLGGKYEQYFGPGTRLTVT.

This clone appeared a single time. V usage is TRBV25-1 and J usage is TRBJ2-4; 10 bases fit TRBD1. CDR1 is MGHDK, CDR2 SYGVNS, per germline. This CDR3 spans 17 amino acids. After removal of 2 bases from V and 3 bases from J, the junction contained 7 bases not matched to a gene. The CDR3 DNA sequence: TGTGCCAGCAGTGAAGGGACAGGGGAGGTTAGCAAAAACATTCAGTACTTC. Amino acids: CASSEGTGEVSKNIQYF.

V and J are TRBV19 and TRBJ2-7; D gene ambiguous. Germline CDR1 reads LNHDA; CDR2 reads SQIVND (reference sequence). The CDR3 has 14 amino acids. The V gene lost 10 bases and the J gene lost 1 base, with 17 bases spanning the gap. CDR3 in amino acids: CATAKPPTSYEQYF. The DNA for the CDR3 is TGTGCCACCGCCAAACCCCCTACATCCTACGAGCAGTACTTC.

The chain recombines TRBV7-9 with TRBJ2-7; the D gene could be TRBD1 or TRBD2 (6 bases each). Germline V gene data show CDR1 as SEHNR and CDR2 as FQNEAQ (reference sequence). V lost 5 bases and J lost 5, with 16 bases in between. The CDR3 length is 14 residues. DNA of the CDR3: TGTGCCAGCAGCCGGGGGCTGGGCCTCCACGAGCAGTACTTC. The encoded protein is CASSRGLGLHEQYF.

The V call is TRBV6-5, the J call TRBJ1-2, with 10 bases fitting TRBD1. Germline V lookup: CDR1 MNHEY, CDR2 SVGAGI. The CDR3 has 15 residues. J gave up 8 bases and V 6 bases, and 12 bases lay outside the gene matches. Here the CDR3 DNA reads TGTGCCAGCAGGGGGCCGGGACAGGGGTTCGAGGGCTACACCTTC. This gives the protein CASRGPGQGFEGYTF.

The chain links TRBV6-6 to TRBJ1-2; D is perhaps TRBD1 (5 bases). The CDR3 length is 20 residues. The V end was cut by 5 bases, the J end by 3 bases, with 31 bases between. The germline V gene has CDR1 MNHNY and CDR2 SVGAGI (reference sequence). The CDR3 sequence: CASSPIVRQQLAERDYGYTF. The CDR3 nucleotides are TGTGCCAGCAGTCCGATCGTTCGACAGCAGCTGGCTGAGAGGGACTATGGCTACACCTTC.

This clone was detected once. CDR3 nucleotide sequence: TGTGCCACCAGCAGAGGGGGGACAGGGGAGCGATCCTATGGCTACACCTTC. Translated: CATSRGGTGERSYGYTF. The chain employs TRBV15 and TRBJ1-2; 10 bases line up with TRBD1. With 1 base clipped from V and 4 bases from J, the junction kept 9 bases outside the gene matches. This CDR3 has 17 amino acids. Germline V CDR1 and CDR2: LNHNV, YYDKDF (reference sequence).

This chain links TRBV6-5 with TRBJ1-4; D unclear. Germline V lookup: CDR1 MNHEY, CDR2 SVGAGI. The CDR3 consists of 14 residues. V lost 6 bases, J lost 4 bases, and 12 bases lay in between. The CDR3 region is CASRLGDFNEKLFF. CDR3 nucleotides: TGTGCCAGCAGGCTTGGGGATTTTAATGAAAAACTGTTTTTT.

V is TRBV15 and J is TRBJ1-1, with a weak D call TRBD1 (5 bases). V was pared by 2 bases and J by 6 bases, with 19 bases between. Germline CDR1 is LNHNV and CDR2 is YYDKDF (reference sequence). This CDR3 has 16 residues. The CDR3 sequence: CATSRSYGAGEAEAFF. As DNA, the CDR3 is TGTGCCACCAGCAGATCGTACGGGGCCGGTGAGGCTGAAGCTTTCTTT. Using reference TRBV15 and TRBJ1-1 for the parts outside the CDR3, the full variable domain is DAMVIQNPRYQVTQFGKPVTLSCSQTLNHNVMYWYQQKSSQAPKLLFHYYDKDFNNEADTPDNFQSRRPNTSFCFLDIRSPGLGDTAMYLCATSRSYGAGEAEAFFGQGTRLTVV.

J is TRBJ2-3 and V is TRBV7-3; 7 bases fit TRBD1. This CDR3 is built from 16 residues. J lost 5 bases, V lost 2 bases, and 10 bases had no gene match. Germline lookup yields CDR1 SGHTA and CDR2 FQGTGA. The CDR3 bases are TGTGCCAGCAGCTTAGGGGGACGGACAGGACAAGATACGCAGTATTTT. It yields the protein CASSLGGRTGQDTQYF.

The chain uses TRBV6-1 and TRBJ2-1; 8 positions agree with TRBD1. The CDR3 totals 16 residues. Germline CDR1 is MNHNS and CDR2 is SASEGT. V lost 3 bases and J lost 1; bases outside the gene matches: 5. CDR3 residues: CASSDGRGRSYNEQFF. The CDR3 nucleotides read TGTGCCAGCAGTGATGGCAGGGGGCGATCCTACAATGAGCAGTTCTTC.

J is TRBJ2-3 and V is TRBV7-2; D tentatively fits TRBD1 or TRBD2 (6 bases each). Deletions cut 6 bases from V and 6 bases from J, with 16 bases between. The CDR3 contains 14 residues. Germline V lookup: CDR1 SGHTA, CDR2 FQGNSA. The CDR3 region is CASSLRGAGDTQYF. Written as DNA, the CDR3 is TGTGCCAGCAGTCTAAGGGGGGCCGGGGATACGCAGTATTTT.

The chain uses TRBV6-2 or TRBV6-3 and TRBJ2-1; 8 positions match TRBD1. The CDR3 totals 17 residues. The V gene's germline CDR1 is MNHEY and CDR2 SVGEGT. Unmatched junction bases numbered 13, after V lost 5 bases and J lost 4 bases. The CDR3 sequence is CASSTGGRGSDYNEQFF. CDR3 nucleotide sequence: TGTGCCAGCAGTACAGGGGGGCGAGGGAGCGATTACAATGAGCAGTTCTTC.

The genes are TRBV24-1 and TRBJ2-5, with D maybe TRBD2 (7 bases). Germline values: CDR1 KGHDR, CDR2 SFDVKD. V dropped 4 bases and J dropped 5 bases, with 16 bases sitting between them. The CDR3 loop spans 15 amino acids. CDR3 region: CATSEGGTFGETQYF. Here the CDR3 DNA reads TGTGCCACCAGTGAGGGGGGGACATTCGGGGAGACCCAGTACTTC.

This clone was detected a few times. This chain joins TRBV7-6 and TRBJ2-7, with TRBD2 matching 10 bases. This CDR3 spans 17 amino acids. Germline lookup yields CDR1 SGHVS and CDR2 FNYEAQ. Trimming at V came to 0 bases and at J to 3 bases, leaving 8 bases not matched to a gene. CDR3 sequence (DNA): TGTGCCAGCAGCTTAGCGCTAGGACTAGCGGAAAACTACGAGCAGTACTTC. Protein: CASSLALGLAENYEQYF.

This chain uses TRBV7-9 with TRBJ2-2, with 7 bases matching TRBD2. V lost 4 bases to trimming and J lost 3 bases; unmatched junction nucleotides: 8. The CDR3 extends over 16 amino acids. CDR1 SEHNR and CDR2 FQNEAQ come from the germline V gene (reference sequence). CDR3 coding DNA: TGTGCCAGCAGCTCCTGGGCTAGCGGTGACACCGGGGAGCTGTTTTTT. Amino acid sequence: CASSSWASGDTGELFF.

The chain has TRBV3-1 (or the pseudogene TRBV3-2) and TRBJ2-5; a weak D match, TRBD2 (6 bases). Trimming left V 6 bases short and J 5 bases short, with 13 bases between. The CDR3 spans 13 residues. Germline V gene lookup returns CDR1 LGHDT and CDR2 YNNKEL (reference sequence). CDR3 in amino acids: CASRRAGGETQYF. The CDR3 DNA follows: TGTGCCAGCAGGCGTGCTGGGGGGGAGACCCAGTACTTC.